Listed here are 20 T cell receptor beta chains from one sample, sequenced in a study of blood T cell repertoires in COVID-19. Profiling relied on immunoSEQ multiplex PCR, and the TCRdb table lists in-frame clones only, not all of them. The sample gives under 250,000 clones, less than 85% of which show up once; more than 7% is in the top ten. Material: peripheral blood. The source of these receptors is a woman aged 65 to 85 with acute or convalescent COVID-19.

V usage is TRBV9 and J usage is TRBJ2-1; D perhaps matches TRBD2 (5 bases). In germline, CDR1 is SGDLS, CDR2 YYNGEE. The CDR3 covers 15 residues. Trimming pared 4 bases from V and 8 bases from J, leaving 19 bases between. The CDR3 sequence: CASSPRYGVMDEQFF. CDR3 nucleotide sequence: TGTGCCAGCAGCCCACGATACGGGGTAATGGATGAGCAGTTCTTC. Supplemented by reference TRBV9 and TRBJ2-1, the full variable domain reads DSGVTQTPKHLITATGQRVTLRCSPRSGDLSVYWYQQSLDQGLQFLIQYYNGEERAKGNILERFSAQQFPDLHSELNLSSLELGDSALYFCASSPRYGVMDEQFFGPGTRLTVL.

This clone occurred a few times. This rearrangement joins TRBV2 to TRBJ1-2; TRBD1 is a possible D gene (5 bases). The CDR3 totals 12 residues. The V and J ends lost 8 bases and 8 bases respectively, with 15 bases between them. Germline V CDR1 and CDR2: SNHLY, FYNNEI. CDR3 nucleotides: TGTGCCAGCGGGACCCGGGGGAGGGGCTACACCTTC. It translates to CASGTRGRGYTF.

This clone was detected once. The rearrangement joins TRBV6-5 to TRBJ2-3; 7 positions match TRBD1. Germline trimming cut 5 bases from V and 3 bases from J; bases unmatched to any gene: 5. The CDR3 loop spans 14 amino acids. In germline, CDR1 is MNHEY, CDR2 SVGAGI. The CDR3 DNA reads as TGTGCCAGCAGTAACTACAGGGGTACAGATACGCAGTATTTT. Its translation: CASSNYRGTDTQYF.

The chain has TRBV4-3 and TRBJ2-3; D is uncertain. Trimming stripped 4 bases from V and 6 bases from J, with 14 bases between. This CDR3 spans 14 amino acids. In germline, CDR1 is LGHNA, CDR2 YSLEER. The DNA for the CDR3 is TGCGCCAGCAGCCTTTCCCTATCCTCGGATACGCAGTATTTT. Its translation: CASSLSLSSDTQYF.

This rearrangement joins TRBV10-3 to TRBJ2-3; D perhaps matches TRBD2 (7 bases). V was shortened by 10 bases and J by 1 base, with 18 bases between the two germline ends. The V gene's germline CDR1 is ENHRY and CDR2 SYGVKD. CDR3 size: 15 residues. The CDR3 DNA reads TGTGCCAGTGCCGGGGGGCTCCTAGGCACAGATACGCAGTATTTT. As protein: CASAGGLLGTDTQYF.

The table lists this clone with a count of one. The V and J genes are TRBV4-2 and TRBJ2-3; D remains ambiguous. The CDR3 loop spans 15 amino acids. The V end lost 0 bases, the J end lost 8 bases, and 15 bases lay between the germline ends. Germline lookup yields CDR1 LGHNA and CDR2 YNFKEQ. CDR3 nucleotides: TGTGCCAGCAGCCAAGATGTTGCCCCATCACTTACGCAGTATTTT. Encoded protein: CASSQDVAPSLTQYF.

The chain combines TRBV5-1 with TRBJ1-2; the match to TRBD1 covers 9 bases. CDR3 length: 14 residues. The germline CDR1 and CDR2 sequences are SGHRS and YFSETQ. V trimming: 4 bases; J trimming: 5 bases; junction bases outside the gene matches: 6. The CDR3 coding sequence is TGCGCCAGCAGCAGCGGGGACAGGGCGTATGGCTACACCTTC. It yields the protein CASSSGDRAYGYTF.

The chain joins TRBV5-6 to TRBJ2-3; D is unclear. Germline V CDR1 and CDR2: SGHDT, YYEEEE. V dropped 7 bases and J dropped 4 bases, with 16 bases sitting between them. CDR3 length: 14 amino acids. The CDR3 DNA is TGTGCCAGCGAGAGGAACCGCCGGCCAGATACGCAGTATTTT. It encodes CASERNRRPDTQYF.

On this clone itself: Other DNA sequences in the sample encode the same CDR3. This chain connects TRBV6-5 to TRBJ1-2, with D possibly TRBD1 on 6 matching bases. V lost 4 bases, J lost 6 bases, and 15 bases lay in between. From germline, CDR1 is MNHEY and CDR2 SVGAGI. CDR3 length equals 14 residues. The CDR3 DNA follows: TGTGCCAGCAGTTCTGGGGGCGTTAGGGATGGCTACACCTTC. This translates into CASSSGGVRDGYTF.

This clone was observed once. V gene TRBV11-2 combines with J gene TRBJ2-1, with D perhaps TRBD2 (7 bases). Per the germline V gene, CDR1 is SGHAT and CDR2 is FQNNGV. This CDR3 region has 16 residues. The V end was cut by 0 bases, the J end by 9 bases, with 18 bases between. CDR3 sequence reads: CASSLEDGGGRSEQFF. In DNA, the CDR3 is TGTGCCAGCAGCTTAGAAGATGGGGGGGGGCGCAGTGAGCAGTTCTTC. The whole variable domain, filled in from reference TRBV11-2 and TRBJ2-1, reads EAGVAQSPRYKIIEKRQSVAFWCNPISGHATLYWYQQILGQGPKLLIQFQNNGVVDDSQLPKDRFSAERLKGVDSTLKIQPAKLEDSAVYLCASSLEDGGGRSEQFFGPGTRLTVL.

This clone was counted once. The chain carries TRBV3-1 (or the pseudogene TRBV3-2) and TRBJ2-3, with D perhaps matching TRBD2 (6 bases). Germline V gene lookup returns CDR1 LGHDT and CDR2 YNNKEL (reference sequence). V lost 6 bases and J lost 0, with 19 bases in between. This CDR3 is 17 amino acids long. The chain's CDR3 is CASSPSGTGPSTDTQYF. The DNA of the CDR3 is TGTGCCAGCAGTCCCTCGGGGACTGGGCCAAGCACAGATACGCAGTATTTT.

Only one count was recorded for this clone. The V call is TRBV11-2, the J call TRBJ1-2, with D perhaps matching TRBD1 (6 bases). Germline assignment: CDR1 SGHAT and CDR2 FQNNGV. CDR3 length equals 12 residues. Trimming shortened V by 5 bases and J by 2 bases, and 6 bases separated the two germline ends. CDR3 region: CASSGQNYGYTF. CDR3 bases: TGTGCCAGCAGCGGACAGAACTATGGCTACACCTTC.

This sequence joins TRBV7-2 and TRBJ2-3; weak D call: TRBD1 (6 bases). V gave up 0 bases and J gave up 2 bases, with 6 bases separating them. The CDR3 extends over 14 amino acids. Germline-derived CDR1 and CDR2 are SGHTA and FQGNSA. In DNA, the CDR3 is TGTGCCAGCAGCTTAGCGGGGGCCACAGATACGCAGTATTTT. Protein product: CASSLAGATDTQYF.

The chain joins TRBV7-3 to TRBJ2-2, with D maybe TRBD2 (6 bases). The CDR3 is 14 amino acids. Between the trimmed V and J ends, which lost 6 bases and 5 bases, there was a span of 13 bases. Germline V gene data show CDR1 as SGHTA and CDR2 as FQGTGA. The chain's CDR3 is CASRAGSGTGELFF. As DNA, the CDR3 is TGTGCCAGCAGGGCGGGAAGTGGGACCGGGGAGCTGTTTTTT.

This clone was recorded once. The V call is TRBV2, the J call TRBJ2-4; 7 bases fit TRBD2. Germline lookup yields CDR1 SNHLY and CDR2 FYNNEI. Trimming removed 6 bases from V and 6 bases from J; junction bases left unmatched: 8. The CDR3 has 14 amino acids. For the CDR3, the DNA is TGTGCCAGCAGGGGCGGGAGTTGGGGAAACATTCAGTACTTC. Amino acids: CASRGGSWGNIQYF. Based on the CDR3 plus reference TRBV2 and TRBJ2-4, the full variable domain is EPEVTQTPSHQVTQMGQEVILRCVPISNHLYFYWYRQILGQKVEFLVSFYNNEISEKSEIFDDQFSVERPDGSNFTLKIRSTKLEDSAMYFCASRGGSWGNIQYFGAGTRLSVL.

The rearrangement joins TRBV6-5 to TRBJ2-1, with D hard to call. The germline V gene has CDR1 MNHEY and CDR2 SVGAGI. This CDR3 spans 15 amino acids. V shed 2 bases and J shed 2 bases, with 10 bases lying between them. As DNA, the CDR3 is TGTGCCAGCAGTTACCAATCGGTCACCTACAATGAGCAGTTCTTC. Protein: CASSYQSVTYNEQFF.

In nucleotides, the CDR3 is TGTGCCAGCTCACCCACTGGACTAGCGGGGGGGCAAGAGACCCAGTACTTC. Its translation is CASSPTGLAGGQETQYF. The V gene is TRBV18, the J gene TRBJ2-5; TRBD2 agrees at 15 bases. Germline CDR1 and CDR2: KGHSH and LQKENI. The CDR3 covers 17 residues. V gave up 3 bases and J gave up 2 bases; unmatched junction bases: 4.

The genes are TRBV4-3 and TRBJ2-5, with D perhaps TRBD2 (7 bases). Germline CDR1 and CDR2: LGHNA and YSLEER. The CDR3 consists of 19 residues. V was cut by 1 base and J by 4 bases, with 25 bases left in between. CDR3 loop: CASSQGVRGGPGGIETQYF. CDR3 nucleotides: TGCGCCAGCAGCCAAGGCGTCCGCGGGGGCCCGGGCGGAATAGAGACCCAGTACTTC.

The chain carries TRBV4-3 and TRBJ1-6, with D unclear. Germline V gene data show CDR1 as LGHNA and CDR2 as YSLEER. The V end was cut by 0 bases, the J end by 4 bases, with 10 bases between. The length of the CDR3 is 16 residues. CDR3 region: CASSQDRYSYNSPLHF. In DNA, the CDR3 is TGCGCCAGCAGCCAAGATCGGTACAGTTATAATTCACCCCTCCACTTT.

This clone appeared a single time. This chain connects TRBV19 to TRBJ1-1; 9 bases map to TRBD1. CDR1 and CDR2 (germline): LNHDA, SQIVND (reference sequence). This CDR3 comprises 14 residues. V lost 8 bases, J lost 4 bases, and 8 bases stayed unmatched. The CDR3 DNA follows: TGTGCCAGTGTCTGGGGACAGGGACGCACTGAAGCTTTCTTT. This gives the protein CASVWGQGRTEAFF.